A single sample gave rise to the 15 T cell receptor beta chains below, sequenced in a study of T-cell reconstitution after alpha-beta-depleted transplantation in children (dated by TCRdb to 2015 to 2016). The library was prepared using PCR. TCRdb names Illumina HiSeq 2500 as the instrument used. TCR library preparation used molecular barcoding, with unique molecular identifiers applied to normalize quantification of the TCRbeta repertoire. TCRdb cleaned the public reads at Q25 with fastp, built clones with MiXCR and kept in-frame beta chains. Identical CDR3 protein sequences are pooled into one entry, listed with their most common genes and DNA. In all, the sample holds roughly 670,000 distinct CDR3 sequences, and over 10% of those were seen once. Jointly, the top ten make up 0.79% of the sample. Explained via the paper, the treatment or condition label denotes: allogeneic hematopoietic cell transplantation with graft depleted of TCRalphabeta T cells and CD19 B cells.

The sequences come from PBMCs, collected before TCRalphabeta/CD19-depleted stem cell transplant. These receptors came from a girl aged 2 to 9 with congenital amegakaryocytic thrombocytopenia, due to receive a stem cell transplant.

This chain links TRBV5-6 with TRBJ2-1, with unresolved D. Deletions cut 2 bases from V and 7 bases from J, with 13 bases between. The germline V gene encodes CDR1 SGHDT and CDR2 YYEEEE. CDR3 length: 14 amino acids. The DNA of the CDR3 is TGTGCCAGCAGCTTCAGGAAGGCGATAAATGAGCAGTTCTTC. Its protein product is CASSFRKAINEQFF.

This clonotype has a count of ten or more. J is TRBJ2-5 and V is TRBV6-6; D gene unclear. CDR1 MNHNY and CDR2 SVGAGI come from the germline V gene (reference sequence). The ends were cut back, 6 bases at V and 4 bases at J, with 9 bases in the middle. This CDR3 has 12 amino acids. The CDR3 DNA follows: TGTGCCAGCAGGCAAGGGCTAGAGACCCAGTACTTC. Amino acid sequence: CASRQGLETQYF.

This clonotype has a count of ten or more. This rearrangement joins TRBV10-3 to TRBJ2-7; D not resolved. V shed 2 bases and J shed 2 bases, with 4 bases lying between them. This CDR3 spans 12 amino acids. From germline, CDR1 is ENHRY and CDR2 SYGVKD. CDR3 in DNA: TGTGCCATCAGTGAGATCCCCTACGAGCAGTACTTC. Its translation is CAISEIPYEQYF.

Only a few counts were recorded for this clonotype. The chain links TRBV5-1 to TRBJ1-2, with 7 bases lining up with TRBD1. The trim removed 4 bases at V and 7 bases at J, leaving 7 bases unmatched. The germline CDR1 and CDR2 sequences are SGHRS and YFSETQ. The CDR3 loop spans 13 amino acids. The CDR3 sequence is CASSPRDRPGYTF. CDR3 coding DNA: TGCGCCAGCAGCCCCCGGGACAGACCTGGCTACACCTTC.

In this sample, this clonotype turned up a few times. The V call is TRBV20-1, the J call TRBJ2-5; D is perhaps TRBD2 (6 bases). CDR1 and CDR2 from the germline V gene are DFQATT and SNEGSKA (reference sequence). The germline V and J ends were trimmed by 6 bases and 2 bases, with 19 bases remaining between them. CDR3 length equals 15 residues. The CDR3 DNA follows: TGCAGTGCGGAAGAGGAGGGCCCCCTTCAAGAGACCCAGTACTTC. Translating gives CSAEEEGPLQETQYF.

The V and J genes are TRBV11-1 and TRBJ2-2; 8 bases line up with TRBD2. The CDR3 length is 18 residues. CDR1 is SGHAT and CDR2 is FQDESV in the germline V gene (reference sequence). The trim removed 6 bases at V and 4 bases at J, leaving 16 bases unmatched. The CDR3 DNA is TGTGCCAGCAGTCTTGGACTAGCAGCTCAAATTATCACCGGGGAGCTGTTTTTT. This sequence encodes CASSLGLAAQIITGELFF.

This clonotype has a handful of counts. This chain connects TRBV5-1 to TRBJ1-3; tentatively, D is TRBD1 (5 bases). V gave up 0 bases and J gave up 4 bases, with 17 bases separating them. The CDR3 is 17 amino acids. CDR1 is SGHRS, CDR2 YFSETQ, per germline. CDR3 DNA sequence: TGCGCCAGCAGCTTGGAGGCGGCCGGGACCCCAGGAAACACCATATATTTT. It is translated as CASSLEAAGTPGNTIYF.

The chain carries TRBV20-1 and TRBJ1-2, with D possibly TRBD1 on 5 matching bases. The V end lost 2 bases, the J end lost 4 bases, and 20 bases lay between the germline ends. The germline V gene encodes CDR1 DFQATT and CDR2 SNEGSKA (reference sequence). The CDR3 is made up of 16 amino acids. CDR3 loop: CSARIPRRERGYGYTF. For the CDR3, the DNA is TGCAGTGCTAGAATCCCTAGGAGGGAAAGGGGCTATGGCTACACCTTC.

This clonotype occurred a few times. This CDR3 reads CASSLRVSRNIQYF. The CDR3 coding sequence is TGTGCCAGCTCTTTGAGGGTCAGTAGAAACATTCAGTACTTC. The chain uses TRBV12-3 or TRBV12-4 and TRBJ2-4; perhaps TRBD2 as D (5 bases). The V and J ends lost 8 bases and 6 bases respectively, with 17 bases between them. The CDR3 runs 14 residues.

The table lists this clonotype with many counts. The V call is TRBV7-9, the J call TRBJ2-5, with D unclear. This CDR3 has 12 residues. CDR1 is SEHNR, CDR2 FQNEAQ, per germline (reference sequence). V was pared by 2 bases and J by 7 bases, with 8 bases between. The CDR3 region is CASSLQWVTQYF. DNA of the CDR3: TGTGCCAGCAGCTTACAGTGGGTGACCCAGTACTTC.

This clonotype was seen many times. The rearrangement uses TRBV20-1 and TRBJ1-4; tentative D call: TRBD1 (6 bases). CDR3 length equals 15 residues. V lost 1 base and J lost 7, with 16 bases in between. Germline assignment: CDR1 DFQATT and CDR2 SNEGSKA (reference sequence). The CDR3 DNA reads as TGCAGTGCTAGAGGGACCGGGGGGCCTTTTGAAAAACTGTTTTTT. Translated: CSARGTGGPFEKLFF.

This clonotype was recorded at least ten times. V is TRBV29-1 and J is TRBJ1-2, with TRBD1 matching 10 bases. Germline V gene sequence: CDR1 SQVTM, CDR2 ANQGSEA. CDR3 size: 12 residues. The V gene end was trimmed by 6 bases and the J gene end by 7 bases; junction bases not matched to a gene: 5. The CDR3 nucleotides are TGCAGCGTGCGACAGGGGGCTGGTGGCTACACCTTC. It is translated as CSVRQGAGGYTF.

The CDR3 sequence is CSTERDSPSYNEQFF. CDR3 DNA: TGCAGTACAGAGAGGGACTCCCCCTCCTACAATGAGCAGTTCTTC. The rearrangement links TRBV20-1 to TRBJ2-1, with D possibly matching TRBD2 (6 bases). The CDR3 is made up of 15 amino acids. Trimming stripped 8 bases from V and 0 bases from J, with 17 bases between. Germline CDR1 is DFQATT and CDR2 is SNEGSKA (reference sequence).

This clonotype was counted between two and nine times. This sequence joins TRBV21-1 and TRBJ1-2. TRBV21-1 is a pseudogene segment. The CDR3 contains 14 residues. The CDR3 here is CASSKEVGAYGYTF. CDR3 nucleotides: TGTGCCAGCAGCAAAGAAGTAGGAGCTTATGGCTACACCTTC.

This clonotype was counted at least ten times. V usage is TRBV28 and J usage is TRBJ2-7, with D possibly TRBD2 on 5 matching bases. From germline, CDR1 is MDHEN and CDR2 SYDVKM. The CDR3 consists of 14 residues. Trimming removed 2 bases from V and 2 bases from J, with 10 bases in between. DNA for the CDR3: TGTGCCAGCAGTTTACCGGGAACCCCCTACGAGCAGTACTTC. Translating it yields CASSLPGTPYEQYF.